These 8 T cell receptor beta chains share one sample of origin, sequenced in a study of shared clonotypes between healthy human individuals. Profiling relied on immunoSEQ multiplex PCR, and the TCRdb table lists in-frame clones only, not all of them. The sample consists of approximately 1.5 million clones, under 99% of them appearing once. Sequencing used naive CD4+ T cells sorted from blood. Subset of the sample: CD45RA+ positively selected. The receptors shown here come from a man aged 25-40 years in good health.

This clone appeared a single time. The CDR3 spells CASSSGSTDTQYF. CDR3 DNA sequence: TGTGCCAGCTCAAGTGGAAGCACAGATACGCAGTATTTT. The chain has TRBV18 and TRBJ2-3, with no clear D. Per germline, CDR1 KGHSH and CDR2 LQKENI. Between the trimmed V and J ends, which lost 5 bases and 0 bases, there was a span of 6 bases. The CDR3 consists of 13 residues.

CDR3 sequence: CASSLIPKTGSSYNEQFF. In DNA form, the CDR3 reads TGTGCCAGCAGCTTAATCCCTAAGACTGGAAGCTCCTACAATGAGCAGTTCTTC. The chain employs TRBV7-2 and TRBJ2-1; D is ambiguous. The CDR3 length is 18 residues. Germline assignment: CDR1 SGHTA and CDR2 FQGNSA. V shed 2 bases and J shed 0 bases, with 17 bases lying between them.

Notes on this clone: The same CDR3 arises from other DNA sequences in this sample as well. CDR3 in DNA: TGCGCCAGCAGCTTGGTACAGGGTAACACTGAAGCTTTCTTT. Protein product: CASSLVQGNTEAFF. This chain links TRBV5-1 with TRBJ1-1; the D gene is possibly TRBD1 (6 bases). Trimming removed 0 bases at V and 2 bases at J, with 8 bases between. Germline V CDR1 and CDR2: SGHRS, YFSETQ. The CDR3 totals 14 residues.

The V and J genes are TRBV29-1 and TRBJ2-7, with TRBD1 identical over 7 bases. From germline, CDR1 is SQVTM and CDR2 ANQGSEA. The CDR3 totals 12 residues. The V gene end was trimmed by 6 bases and the J gene end by 3 bases; junction bases not matched to a gene: 5. Here the CDR3 DNA reads TGCAGCGTGAAGGGGGCAGGCTACGAGCAGTACTTC. Protein: CSVKGAGYEQYF.

The chain has TRBV27 and TRBJ2-2; 7 bases are shared with TRBD1. Losses at the gene ends were 4 bases for V and 6 bases for J; bases not matched to a gene: 8. The CDR3 spans 15 residues. Looked up from germline, CDR1 is MNHEY and CDR2 is SMNVEV (reference sequence). CDR3 DNA: TGTGCCAGCAGTTGGGCAACCCAGGGGGCCGGGGAGCTGTTTTTT. Translation: CASSWATQGAGELFF.

This chain connects TRBV7-6 to TRBJ2-7; unclear D gene. Germline V gene sequence: CDR1 SGHVS, CDR2 FNYEAQ. The CDR3 is 13 residues long. The germline V and J ends were trimmed by 0 bases and 3 bases, with 6 bases remaining between them. CDR3 protein: CASSLAEDYEQYF. CDR3 coding DNA: TGTGCCAGCAGCTTAGCCGAGGACTACGAGCAGTACTTC.

The chain has TRBV19 and TRBJ2-7; D uncertain. The length of the CDR3 is 11 residues. The germline gives CDR1 LNHDA, CDR2 SQIVND (reference sequence). The germline V and J ends were trimmed by 6 bases and 4 bases, with 7 bases remaining between them. The CDR3 is CASRGIYEQYF. The CDR3, as DNA: TGTGCCAGTAGGGGGATTTACGAGCAGTACTTC.

The chain uses TRBV18 and TRBJ2-3; 9 bases match TRBD2. The V segment lost 3 bases and the J segment 6 bases; nucleotides outside the gene matches: 16. Germline assignment: CDR1 KGHSH and CDR2 LQKENI. This CDR3 spans 18 amino acids. CDR3: CASSPKLRLAEAGDTQYF. In DNA, the CDR3 is TGTGCCAGCTCACCGAAACTCAGACTAGCGGAAGCGGGGGATACGCAGTATTTT.